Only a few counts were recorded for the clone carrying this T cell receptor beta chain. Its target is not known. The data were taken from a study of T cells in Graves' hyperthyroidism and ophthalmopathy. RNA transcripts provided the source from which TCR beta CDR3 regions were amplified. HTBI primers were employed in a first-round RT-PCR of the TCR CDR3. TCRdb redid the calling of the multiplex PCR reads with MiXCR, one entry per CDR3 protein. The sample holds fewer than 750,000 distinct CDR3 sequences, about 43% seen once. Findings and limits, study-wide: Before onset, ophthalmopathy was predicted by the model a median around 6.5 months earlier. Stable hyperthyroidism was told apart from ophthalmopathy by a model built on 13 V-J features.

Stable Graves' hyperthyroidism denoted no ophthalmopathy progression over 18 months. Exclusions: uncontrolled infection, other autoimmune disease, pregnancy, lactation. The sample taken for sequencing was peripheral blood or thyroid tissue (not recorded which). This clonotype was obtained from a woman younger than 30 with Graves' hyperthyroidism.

The chain's CDR3 is CASSVAENRGDTQYF. CDR3 DNA: TGTGCCAGCAGCGTAGCCGAGAACAGGGGAGATACGCAGTATTTT. This chain uses TRBV9 with TRBJ2-3; 7 nucleotides line up with TRBD1. The CDR3 consists of 15 residues. Germline CDR1 and CDR2: SGDLS and YYNGEE. V lost 0 bases, J lost 5 bases, and 6 bases stayed unmatched. The complete variable domain, with remaining parts taken from reference TRBV9 and TRBJ2-3, reads DSGVTQTPKHLITATGQRVTLRCSPRSGDLSVYWYQQSLDQGLQFLIQYYNGEERAKGNILERFSAQQFPDLHSELNLSSLELGDSALYFCASSVAENRGDTQYFGPGTRLTVL.